This TCR beta chain was retrieved from a study of blood T cell repertoires in COVID-19. In the study's own analysis: Amplifying reference gene primers gave estimates of nucleated cell counts. Libraries were prepared by immunoSEQ multiplex PCR; TCRdb keeps only in-frame clonotypes and omits some of them. That table gives V, J and clone size, and the DNA gave D and trimming. The sample has about 140,000 clones, roughly 84% seen once; the top ten hold under 10%. Germline lookup yields CDR1 GTSNPN and CDR2 SVGIG (reference sequence). The length of the CDR3 is 14 residues. J gave up 0 bases and V 4 bases, and 2 bases lay outside the gene matches. The count of this clone is one.

This TCR came from a man younger than 45 with COVID-19, enrolled during active disease. The V gene is TRBV30, the J gene TRBJ2-5, with 10 bases lining up with TRBD2. The sequenced sample was peripheral blood. CDR3 region: CAWNGLADQETQYF. As DNA, the CDR3 is TGTGCCTGGAACGGACTAGCGGACCAAGAGACCCAGTACTTC. Using reference TRBV30 and TRBJ2-5 for the parts outside the CDR3, the full variable domain is SQTIHQWPATLVQPVGSPLSLECTVEGTSNPNLYWYRQAAGRGLQLLFYSVGIGQISSEVPQNLSASRPQDRQFILSSKKLLLSDSGFYLCAWNGLADQETQYFGPGTRLLVL.